The rows below give T cell receptor beta chains drawn from one sample of a study of post-analysis software for immune sequencing data. TCRdb reprocessed the PCR reads with MiXCR, giving one entry per CDR3 protein. This sample has fewer than 900,000 distinct CDR3 sequences, with about 45% found just once. The sequencing input was blood. Every receptor here comes from a girl aged 10 to 17 with multiple sclerosis. Each CDR3 is given with its conserved first and last residue. Each record gives: D gene, V gene, clone size, J gene, CDR3 DNA, CDR3 protein. A D gene is named only where the DNA matches it firmly. Not all rows give a size; the values are once, few, many and, for expanded clones, a class.

D: NA; V: TRBV13; size: NA; J: TRBJ1-2; DNA: TGTGCCAGCACCCCAGGGAGGGCATCTTATGGCTACACCTTC; CDR3: CASTPGRASYGYTF
D: NA; V: TRBV20-1; size: few; J: TRBJ2-7; DNA: TGCAGTGCTACCATCCCACAGGGACAAAAGGGGCTCGAGCAGTACTTC; CDR3: CSATIPQGQKGLEQYF
D: TRBD2; V: TRBV11-2; size: NA; J: TRBJ2-3; DNA: TGTGCCAGCAGAACCTGGAACCTAACGGGAAGCGGGAGGTGGGCAGATACGCAGTATTTT; CDR3: CASRTWNLTGSGRWADTQYF
D: TRBD2; V: TRBV28; size: NA; J: TRBJ2-7; DNA: TGTGCCAGCAGTCATAATCTACTAGCGGCCTACGAGCAGTACTTC; CDR3: CASSHNLLAAYEQYF
D: NA; V: TRBV7-3; size: NA; J: TRBJ2-7; DNA: TGTGCCAGCAGCTTAGGCCCAGAGGTTTCCTACGAGCAGTACTTC; CDR3: CASSLGPEVSYEQYF
D: NA; V: TRBV6-5; size: many; J: TRBJ2-7; DNA: TGTGCCAGCAGCAGGACGGCCGGAACCTACGAGCAGTACTTC; CDR3: CASSRTAGTYEQYF
D: NA; V: TRBV29-1; size: NA; J: TRBJ2-7; DNA: TGCAGCGTTCTGAAGGATTCTTACGAGCAGTACTTC; CDR3: CSVLKDSYEQYF
D: TRBD2; V: TRBV5-1; size: few; J: TRBJ2-7; DNA: TGCGCCAGCAGCAAGGGACTAGCGGGAGAATCCTCCTACGAGCAGTACTTC; CDR3: CASSKGLAGESSYEQYF
D: TRBD1; V: TRBV7-2; size: few; J: TRBJ2-3; DNA: TGTGCCAGCAGCTTAAGGGACAGGGGTACGCAGTATTTT; CDR3: CASSLRDRGTQYF
D: NA; V: TRBV6-4; size: NA; J: TRBJ2-5; DNA: TGTGCCAGCAGTGCGGACTTGCAGGGCCCCTACAATGAGCAGTACTTC; CDR3: CASSADLQGPYNEQYF
D: NA; V: TRBV12-3/TRBV12-4; size: NA; J: TRBJ1-2; DNA: TGTGCCAGCAGTTTAGCGCCCGGGACGGGCGGCTACACCTTC; CDR3: CASSLAPGTGGYTF
D: NA; V: TRBV29-1; size: few; J: TRBJ2-7; DNA: TGCAGCGTTTTTAGCGGGGACAGCTCCTACGAGCAGTACTTC; CDR3: CSVFSGDSSYEQYF